Listed below are T cell receptor beta chains from one sample, sequenced in a study of technical replicates of blood from a few donors. Profiled with immunoSEQ multiplex PCR; TCRdb holds only in-frame clones, not every one. The repertoire has roughly 72,000 clones, 80% to 95% of them found once; the top ten carry about 0.4%. Material: T cells isolated from PBMCs. These receptor sequences come from a human donor in good health. Both conserved end residues are part of each CDR3. Fields, in order: D gene, CDR3 length, clone size, J gene, V gene, CDR3 DNA, CDR3 protein. A D gene is named only where the DNA matches it firmly. Some rows mark clone size as missing; the rest say once, few, many or name a class of expanded clone.

.	14	.	TRBJ1-2	TRBV27	TGTGCCAGCAGTTTGGGAGGGAACGCTGCTGGCTACACCTTC	CASSLGGNAAGYTF
TRBD2	16	.	TRBJ2-1	TRBV5-1	TGCGCCAGCCGTCAGCGGGGGTCTAGCTCCTACAATGAGCAGTTCTTC	CASRQRGSSSYNEQFF
.	13	.	TRBJ2-7	TRBV7-9	TGTGCCAGCAGCTTAGGTGGTCCAGGCGAGCAGTACTTC	CASSLGGPGEQYF
.	15	.	TRBJ1-5	TRBV15	TGTGCCACCAGCAGAGTACCAGGGTTGTACCAGCCCCAGCATTTT	CATSRVPGLYQPQHF
TRBD1	18	.	TRBJ2-6	TRBV15	TGTGCCACCAGATCCCCAGACAGGGCATATGCTGGGGCCAACGTCCTGACTTTC	CATRSPDRAYAGANVLTF
TRBD1	15	.	TRBJ2-5	TRBV27	TGTGCCAGCAGTCTAGCCGGGACAGAACTAGAGACCCAGTACTTC	CASSLAGTELETQYF
.	15	few	TRBJ1-3	TRBV5-6	TGTGCCAGCAGCTTGGCCAGGGCAGTAGGGGACACCATATATTTT	CASSLARAVGDTIYF
TRBD2	15	.	TRBJ2-2	TRBV6-4	TGTGCCAGCAGTGAAGGGAGGGCGAACACCGGGGAGCTGTTTTTT	CASSEGRANTGELFF
TRBD2	17	.	TRBJ2-1	TRBV4-1	TGCGCCAGCAGCCAAGCTAGCGGGAGGGACTCCTACAATGAGCAGTTCTTC	CASSQASGRDSYNEQFF
.	15	.	TRBJ2-7	TRBV21-1	TGTGCCAGCAGCAAAGAGCCGACTAGGGTATACGAGCAGTACTTC	CASSKEPTRVYEQYF
.	15	.	TRBJ2-3	TRBV10-3	TGTGCCATCAGATATACAGGGTCTAGCACAGATACGCAGTATTTT	CAIRYTGSSTDTQYF
TRBD2	17	.	TRBJ2-7	TRBV2	TGTGCCAGCAGTGAATTCGCATGGGCTAGCGGGAGCTACGAGCAGTACTTC	CASSEFAWASGSYEQYF
TRBD1	15	.	TRBJ2-1	TRBV7-9	TGTGCCAGCAGCGTCGGACAGGGAAATGTCCATGAGCAGTTCTTC	CASSVGQGNVHEQFF
TRBD1	16	.	TRBJ2-3	TRBV5-1	TGCGCCAGCAGTCGGGACAGGGGCCTAAGCACAGATACGCAGTATTTT	CASSRDRGLSTDTQYF
TRBD1	14	.	TRBJ2-7	TRBV6-6	TGTGCCAGCAGATCCACAGGGGCCCTGGGGGAGCAGTACTTC	CASRSTGALGEQYF
.	15	.	TRBJ1-1	TRBV7-8	TGTGCCAGCAGCTTAAGCTTCGGGGTGTACACTGAAGCTTTCTTT	CASSLSFGVYTEAFF
TRBD2	14	.	TRBJ2-1	TRBV6-1	TGTGCCGCAGCGGGAGGGACAGGTCTTTATGAGCAGTTCTTC	CAAAGGTGLYEQFF